This TCR beta chain comes out of a study of OX40 agonist ivuxolimab in advanced cancers. Across the whole study: Participants averaged approximately 65 years of age (range roughly 23 to 85) and were around 85% male.

TCRdb's table, derived via immunoSEQ multiplex PCR, lists solely in-frame clones and lacks some. In the table there are around 78,000 clones, around 86% of which are singletons. This clone is a singleton in its sample. Blood got drawn at baseline, again on cycle 4 day 1, and then on cycle 7 day 1. The CDR3 totals 15 residues. Looked up from germline, CDR1 is SGHRS and CDR2 is YFSETQ. V lost 0 bases to trimming and J lost 8 bases; unmatched junction nucleotides: 7. This clonotype was obtained from an adult with an advanced solid tumor such as melanoma, head and neck, liver or kidney cancer. The sample consisted of CD4+ or CD8+ T cells sorted from blood, taken in a trial of the OX40 agonist ivuxolimab. V and J are TRBV5-1 and TRBJ2-1; 8 bases are shared with TRBD2. CDR3 bases: TGCGCCAGCAGCTTGGAACGGGAGGGCCTTGATGAGCAGTTCTTC. Amino acid sequence: CASSLEREGLDEQFF.